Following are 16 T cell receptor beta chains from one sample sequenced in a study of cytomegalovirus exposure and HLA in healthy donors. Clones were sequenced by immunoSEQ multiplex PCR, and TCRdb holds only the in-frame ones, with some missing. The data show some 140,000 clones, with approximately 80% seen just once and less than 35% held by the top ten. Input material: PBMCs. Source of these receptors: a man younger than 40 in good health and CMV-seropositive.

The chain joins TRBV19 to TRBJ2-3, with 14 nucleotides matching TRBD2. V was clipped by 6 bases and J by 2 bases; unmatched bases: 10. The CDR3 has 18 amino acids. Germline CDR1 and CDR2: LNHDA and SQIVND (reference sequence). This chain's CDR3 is CASRGTSGSPRHTDTQYF. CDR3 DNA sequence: TGTGCCAGTAGGGGGACTAGCGGGAGCCCCCGGCACACAGATACGCAGTATTTT.

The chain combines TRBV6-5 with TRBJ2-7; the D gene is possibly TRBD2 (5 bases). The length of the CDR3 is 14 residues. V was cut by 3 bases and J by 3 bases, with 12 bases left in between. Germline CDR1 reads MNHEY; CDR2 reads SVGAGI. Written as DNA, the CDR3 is TGTGCCAGCAGTTATAAATCCCGGGGCTACGAGCAGTACTTC. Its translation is CASSYKSRGYEQYF.

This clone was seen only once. The CDR3 DNA reads TGCGCCAGCAGCTCTGCACTAGCGGGGGGGCGGGAGACCCAGTACTTC. Protein: CASSSALAGGRETQYF. The chain couples TRBV5-1 to TRBJ2-5, with TRBD2 identical over 13 bases. Trimming cost V 3 bases and J 5 bases; bases outside gene matches: 7. This CDR3 region has 16 residues. Germline lookup yields CDR1 SGHRS and CDR2 YFSETQ.

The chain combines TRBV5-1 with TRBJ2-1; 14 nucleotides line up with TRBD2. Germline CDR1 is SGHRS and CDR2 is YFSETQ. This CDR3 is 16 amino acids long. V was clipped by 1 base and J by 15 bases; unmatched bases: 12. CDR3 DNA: TGCGCCAGCAGCTTGAACTCAGGGACTAGCGGGGGTCCGGTGTTCTTC. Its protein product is CASSLNSGTSGGPVFF.

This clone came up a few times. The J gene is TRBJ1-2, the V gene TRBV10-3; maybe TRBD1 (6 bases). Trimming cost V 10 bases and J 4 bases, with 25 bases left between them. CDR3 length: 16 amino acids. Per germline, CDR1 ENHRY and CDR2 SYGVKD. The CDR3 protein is CATDRGRTGSSYGYTF. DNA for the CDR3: TGTGCCACGGACCGTGGCCGAACAGGGAGCTCCTATGGCTACACCTTC.

The DNA of the CDR3 is TGTGCCATCAGTGAGTCGTCATTCAGGGGAGGGGATCAGCCCCAGCATTTT. It specifies CAISESSFRGGDQPQHF. This chain links TRBV10-3 with TRBJ1-5, with D tentatively TRBD1 (6 bases). Germline CDR1 is ENHRY and CDR2 is SYGVKD. The CDR3 consists of 17 residues. Trimming shortened V by 0 bases and J by 5 bases, and 17 bases separated the two germline ends.

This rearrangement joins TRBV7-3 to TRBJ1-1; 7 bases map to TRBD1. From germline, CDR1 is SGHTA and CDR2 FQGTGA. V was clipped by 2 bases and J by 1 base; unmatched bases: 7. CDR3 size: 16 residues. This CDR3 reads CASSLGVRDRNTEAFF. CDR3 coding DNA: TGTGCCAGCAGCTTAGGTGTCAGGGACAGGAACACTGAAGCTTTCTTT.

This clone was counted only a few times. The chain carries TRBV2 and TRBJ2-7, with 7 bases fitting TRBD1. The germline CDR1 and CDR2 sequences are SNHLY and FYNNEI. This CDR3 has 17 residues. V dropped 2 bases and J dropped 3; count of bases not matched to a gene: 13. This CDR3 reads CASSERAPGRGNYEQYF. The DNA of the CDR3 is TGTGCCAGCAGTGAACGGGCCCCGGGCAGGGGGAACTACGAGCAGTACTTC.

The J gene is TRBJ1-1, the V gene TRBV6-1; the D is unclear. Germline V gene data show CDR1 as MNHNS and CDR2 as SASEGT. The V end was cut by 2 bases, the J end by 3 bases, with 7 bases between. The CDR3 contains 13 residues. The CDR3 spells CASSENGDTEAFF. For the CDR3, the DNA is TGTGCCAGCAGTGAAAACGGAGACACTGAAGCTTTCTTT.

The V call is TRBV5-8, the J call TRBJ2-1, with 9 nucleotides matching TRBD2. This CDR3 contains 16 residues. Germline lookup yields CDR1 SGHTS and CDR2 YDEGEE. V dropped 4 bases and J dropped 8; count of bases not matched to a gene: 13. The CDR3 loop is CASSVRVGLALHEQFF. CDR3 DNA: TGTGCCAGCAGCGTACGGGTGGGACTAGCTCTCCATGAGCAGTTCTTC.

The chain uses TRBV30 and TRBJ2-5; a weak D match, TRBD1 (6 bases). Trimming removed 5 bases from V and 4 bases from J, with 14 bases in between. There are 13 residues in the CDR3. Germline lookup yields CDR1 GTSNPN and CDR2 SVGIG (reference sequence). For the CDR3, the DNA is TGTGCCTGGGACACAGGGACGGGAGAGACCCAGTACTTC. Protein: CAWDTGTGETQYF.

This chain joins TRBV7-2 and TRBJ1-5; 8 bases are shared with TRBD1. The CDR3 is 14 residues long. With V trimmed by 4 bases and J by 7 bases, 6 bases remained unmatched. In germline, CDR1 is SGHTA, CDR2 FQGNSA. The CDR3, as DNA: TGTGCCAGCAGCTATGACAACAGGGGGCAGCCCCAGCATTTT. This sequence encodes CASSYDNRGQPQHF. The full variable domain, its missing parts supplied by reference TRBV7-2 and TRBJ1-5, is GAGVSQSPSNKVTEKGKDVELRCDPISGHTALYWYRQSLGQGLEFLIYFQGNSAPDKSGLPSDRFSAERTGGSVSTLTIQRTQQEDSAVYLCASSYDNRGQPQHFGDGTRLSIL.

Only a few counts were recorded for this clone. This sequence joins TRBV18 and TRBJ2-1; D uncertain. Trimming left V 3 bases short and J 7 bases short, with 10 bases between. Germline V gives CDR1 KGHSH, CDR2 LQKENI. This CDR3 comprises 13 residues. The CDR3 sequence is CASSPPRINEQFF. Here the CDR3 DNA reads TGTGCCAGCTCACCCCCCAGGATAAATGAGCAGTTCTTC.

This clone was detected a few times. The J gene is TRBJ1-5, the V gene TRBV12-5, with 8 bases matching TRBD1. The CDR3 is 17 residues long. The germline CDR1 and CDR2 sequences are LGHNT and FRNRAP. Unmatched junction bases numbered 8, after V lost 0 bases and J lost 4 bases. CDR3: CASGLVLGQAGNQPQHF. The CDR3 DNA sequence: TGTGCTAGTGGTTTGGTACTGGGACAGGCGGGGAATCAGCCCCAGCATTTT.

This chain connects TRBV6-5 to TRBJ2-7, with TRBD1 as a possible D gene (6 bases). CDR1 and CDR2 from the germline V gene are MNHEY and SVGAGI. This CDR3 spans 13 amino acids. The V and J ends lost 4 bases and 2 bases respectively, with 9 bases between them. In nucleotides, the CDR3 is TGTGCCAGCAGTTCCAGGGGCCCCTACGAGCAGTACTTC. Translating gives CASSSRGPYEQYF.

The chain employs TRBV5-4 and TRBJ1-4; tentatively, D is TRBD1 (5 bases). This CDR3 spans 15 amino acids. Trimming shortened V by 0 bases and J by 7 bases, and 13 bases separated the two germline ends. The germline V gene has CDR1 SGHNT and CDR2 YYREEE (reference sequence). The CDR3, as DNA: TGTGCCAGCAGCTTGGGTGGGGATCAGGGTGAAAAACTGTTTTTT. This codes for CASSLGGDQGEKLFF. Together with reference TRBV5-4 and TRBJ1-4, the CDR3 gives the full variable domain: ETGVTQSPTHLIKTRGQQVTLRCSSQSGHNTVSWYQQALGQGPQFIFQYYREEENGRGNFPPRFSGLQFPNYSSELNVNALELDDSALYLCASSLGGDQGEKLFFGSGTQLSVL.